The rows below give T cell receptor beta chains drawn from one sample of a study of CD8+ T cells in alopecia areata. Repertoires were generated with immunoSEQ multiplex PCR, while TCRdb's copy carries only in-frame clones and drops some. The table includes 65,000 to 75,000 clones, 40% to 50% detected once. Source: CD8+ T cells sorted from blood, taken at week 0. Every receptor here comes from a human donor with alopecia areata. The CDR3 runs from the conserved cysteine through the conserved F or W. The order of the fields is clone size, D gene, J gene, V gene, CDR3 protein, CDR3 DNA. A D gene is named only where the DNA matches it firmly. A clone size is listed for some rows: how often the clone was seen (once, few, many), or a class if it is expanded.

>few|-|TRBJ1-1|TRBV5-1
CASSLDPETEAFF
TGCGCCAGCAGCTTGGATCCAGAAACTGAAGCTTTCTTT
>few|-|TRBJ2-3|TRBV29-1
CSKSNQGHQSRGTQYF
TGCAGCAAGTCCAACCAAGGCCATCAATCCCGCGGTACGCAGTATTTT
>-|-|TRBJ2-5|TRBV7-9
CASSFVNNQETQYF
TGTGCCAGCAGCTTTGTGAACAACCAAGAGACCCAGTACTTC
>-|TRBD2|TRBJ2-1|TRBV29-1
CSVDAQGTSVIGSPYNEQFF
TGCAGCGTCGATGCCCAAGGGACTAGCGTAATAGGAAGCCCCTACAATGAGCAGTTCTTC
>-|TRBD2|TRBJ2-1|TRBV28
CASSFSLAGYNEQFF
TGTGCCAGCAGTTTCAGTCTAGCGGGGTACAATGAGCAGTTCTTC
>-|TRBD2|TRBJ2-7|TRBV5-4
CASRGEGGYEQYF
TGTGCCAGCCGAGGGGAGGGCGGCTACGAGCAGTACTTC
>-|TRBD2|TRBJ2-7|TRBV2
CASRSSGLALHEQYF
TGTGCCAGCAGGTCTTCGGGACTAGCTTTACACGAGCAGTACTTC
>few|TRBD1|TRBJ1-1|TRBV30
CAWSWDRDTEAFF
TGTGCCTGGAGTTGGGACAGGGACACTGAAGCTTTCTTT
>-|-|TRBJ2-7|TRBV7-9
CASSGSGKESYEQYF
TGTGCCAGCAGCGGTAGTGGGAAGGAGTCCTACGAGCAGTACTTC
>-|-|TRBJ1-5|TRBV4-1
CASSKEWQGGNQPQHF
TGCGCCAGCAGCAAAGAGTGGCAGGGCGGCAATCAGCCCCAGCATTTT
>-|-|TRBJ2-4|TRBV11-2
CASSSYKNIQYF
TGTGCCAGCAGCAGCTATAAAAACATTCAGTACTTC
>-|-|TRBJ2-6|TRBV30
CAWTAVGANVLTF
TGTGCCTGGACTGCGGTCGGGGCCAACGTCCTGACTTTC
>-|-|TRBJ2-2|TRBV27
CASSIQNTGELFF
TGTGCCAGCAGCATTCAGAACACCGGGGAGCTGTTTTTT
>-|-|TRBJ1-5|TRBV27
CASSLSAGFNQPQHF
TGTGCCAGCAGTTTATCAGCAGGTTTCAATCAGCCCCAGCATTTT
>-|-|TRBJ1-2|TRBV6-5
CASSYGARVYYGYTF
TGTGCCAGCAGTTACGGGGCCAGGGTTTACTATGGCTACACCTTC
>-|-|TRBJ1-1|TRBV19
CASSIGDLEAFF
TGTGCCAGTAGTATAGGGGACCTTGAAGCTTTCTTT
>-|-|TRBJ1-1|TRBV5-5
CASSSRWANTEAFF
TGTGCCAGCAGCTCCCGTTGGGCGAACACTGAAGCTTTCTTT
>few|-|TRBJ1-5|TRBV11-2
CASSLGPGNQPQHF
TGTGCCAGCAGCTTAGGACCGGGAAATCAGCCCCAGCATTTT
>few|-|TRBJ2-1|TRBV29-1
CSPTTRNNEQFF
TGCAGCCCCACGACTCGAAACAATGAGCAGTTCTTC
>few|-|TRBJ2-1|TRBV30
CAWSTPVGTPRQTISQFF
TGTGCCTGGAGTACCCCCGTCGGAACCCCCCGACAGACTATCTCGCAGTTCTTC
>-|-|TRBJ2-7|TRBV27
CASSLLDRQSYEQYF
TGTGCCAGCAGTCTGCTGGACAGACAATCCTACGAGCAGTACTTC
>once|-|TRBJ2-1|TRBV27
CASSLTGSYNEQFF
TGTGCCAGCAGTTTAACAGGTTCCTACAATGAGCAGTTCTTC
>-|-|TRBJ2-4|TRBV7-9
CASSSPNRNIQYF
TGTGCCAGCAGCTCGCCAAACCGAAACATTCAGTACTTC
>few|-|TRBJ2-2|TRBV30
CAWRLGNGELFF
TGTGCCTGGAGGTTGGGTAACGGGGAGCTGTTTTTT
>-|TRBD1|TRBJ2-2|TRBV5-1
CASSPGDRENTGELFF
TGCGCCAGCAGCCCCGGGGACAGGGAAAACACCGGGGAGCTGTTTTTT
>-|-|TRBJ2-2|TRBV29-1
CSVVTGNTGELFF
TGCAGCGTTGTCACGGGGAACACCGGGGAGCTGTTTTTT
>few|TRBD1|TRBJ2-7|TRBV2
CASKTGTYEQYF
TGTGCCAGTAAGACAGGGACCTACGAGCAGTACTTC
>few|-|TRBJ1-2|TRBV29-1
CSVEDPYNYGYTF
TGCAGCGTTGAAGATCCCTATAACTATGGCTACACCTTC
>-|-|TRBJ2-3|TRBV29-1
CSAEAGNTQYF
TGCAGCGCCGAGGCGGGGAATACGCAGTATTTT
>-|-|TRBJ2-7|TRBV30
CAWSREGPYEQYF
TGTGCCTGGAGCCGGGAAGGACCCTACGAGCAGTACTTC
>-|-|TRBJ2-4|TRBV7-9
CASSPPVYGPAKNIQYF
TGTGCCAGCAGCCCGCCGGTCTATGGGCCAGCCAAAAACATTCAGTACTTC
>few|TRBD1|TRBJ1-3|TRBV10-3
CAISRTGVAGNTIYF
TGTGCCATCAGTAGGACAGGGGTGGCTGGAAACACCATATATTTT
>-|TRBD2|TRBJ2-7|TRBV19
CASSPKREYEQYF
TGTGCCAGTAGTCCCAAGCGGGAGTATGAGCAGTACTTC
>-|-|TRBJ2-1|TRBV29-1
CSVVGSFGNEQFF
TGCAGCGTTGTAGGTTCCTTTGGCAATGAGCAGTTCTTC
>few|-|TRBJ2-7|TRBV19
CASSMQASYEQYF
TGTGCCAGTAGTATGCAGGCTTCCTACGAGCAGTACTTC
>few|-|TRBJ2-1|TRBV29-1
CSGNSYNEQFF
TGCAGCGGTAACTCCTACAATGAGCAGTTCTTC
>once|-|TRBJ2-3|TRBV9
CASSVGASPIRSFTDTQYF
TGTGCCAGCAGCGTAGGGGCGAGCCCAATCAGGTCGTTCACAGATACGCAGTATTTT
>-|-|TRBJ2-7|TRBV7-9
CASSGLGEQYF
TGTGCCAGCAGCGGACTTGGCGAGCAGTACTTC
>-|-|TRBJ2-2|TRBV27
CASTKKRGGETGELFF
TGTGCCAGCACAAAAAAAAGGGGCGGGGAAACCGGGGAGCTGTTTTTT
>once|-|TRBJ2-2|TRBV6-5
CASRVPQAGELFF
TGTGCCAGCAGGGTGCCCCAGGCCGGGGAGCTGTTTTTT
>few|TRBD2|TRBJ2-7|TRBV27
CASSRGDYYEQYF
TGTGCCAGCAGTCGGGGGGATTACTACGAGCAGTACTTC
>-|-|TRBJ2-7|TRBV7-9
CASTEGYEQYF
TGTGCCAGCACTGAAGGCTACGAGCAGTACTTC
>-|-|TRBJ1-1|TRBV29-1
CSVHTGKGTEAFF
TGCAGCGTCCATACAGGGAAAGGAACTGAAGCTTTCTTT
>-|TRBD1|TRBJ2-5|TRBV4-2
CASSRGPDRVRQETQYF
TGTGCCAGCAGCCGAGGCCCCGACAGGGTTCGGCAAGAGACCCAGTACTTC
>-|-|TRBJ2-3|TRBV27
CASSVAALVTDTQYF
TGTGCCAGCAGTGTAGCGGCACTAGTCACAGATACGCAGTATTTT
>-|-|TRBJ2-3|TRBV25-1
CASSSRDSTDTQYF
TGTGCCAGCTCATCCCGGGACTCCACAGATACGCAGTATTTT
>few|-|TRBJ2-1|TRBV29-1
CSVEDRYNEQFF
TGCAGCGTTGAAGATCGATACAATGAGCAGTTCTTC
>-|-|TRBJ2-5|TRBV7-8
CASSSGPRGETQYF
TGTGCCAGCAGCTCGGGACCAAGAGGAGAGACCCAGTACTTC
>few|-|TRBJ1-3|TRBV6-5
CASGDGVSGNTIYF
TGTGCCAGCGGAGACGGGGTCTCTGGAAACACCATATATTTT
>medium-sized|-|TRBJ1-1|TRBV28
CASSMQLNTEAFF
TGTGCCAGCAGTATGCAGCTGAACACTGAAGCTTTCTTT
>-|-|TRBJ1-2|TRBV7-9
CASSPYIRFGYTF
TGTGCCAGCAGCCCCTACATCCGTTTTGGCTACACCTTC
>few|TRBD2|TRBJ2-3|TRBV23-1
CASSQSTTSGSRTDTQYF
TGCGCCAGCAGTCAATCGACGACTAGCGGGAGTCGTACAGATACGCAGTATTTT
>-|-|TRBJ2-1|TRBV7-2
CASSPSLGYNEQFF
TGTGCCAGCAGCCCCTCCCTGGGTTACAATGAGCAGTTCTTC
>-|-|TRBJ2-1|TRBV7-2
CASSLDWETYNEQFF
TGTGCCAGCAGCTTAGACTGGGAGACGTACAATGAGCAGTTCTTC
>-|TRBD2|TRBJ2-1|TRBV29-1
CSVRGEGTSGNNEQFF
TGCAGCGTCCGTGGGGAGGGGACTAGCGGTAACAATGAGCAGTTCTTC
>-|TRBD1|TRBJ2-1|TRBV4-1
CASSQATGGWDEQFF
TGCGCCAGCAGCCAAGCGACAGGGGGCTGGGATGAGCAGTTCTTC
>-|TRBD1|TRBJ1-2|TRBV5-1
CASSPWTGGSYGYTF
TGCGCCAGCAGCCCATGGACAGGGGGGAGCTATGGCTACACCTTC
>-|-|TRBJ1-1|TRBV5-4
CASSLVPMNTEAFF
TGTGCCAGCAGCTTGGTACCGATGAACACTGAAGCTTTCTTT
>-|-|TRBJ2-6|TRBV2
CASTWTASGANVLTF
TGTGCCAGCACCTGGACAGCCTCTGGGGCCAACGTCCTGACTTTC
>few|TRBD2|TRBJ2-2|TRBV7-2
CASNDPSGIGWGELFF
TGTGCCAGCAACGATCCTAGCGGGATCGGTTGGGGGGAGCTGTTTTTT